The entry below gives a single T cell receptor (beta chain) sequence along with its context. Between the trimmed V and J ends, which lost 7 bases and 1 base, there was a span of 4 bases. This CDR3 is built from 12 residues. In germline, CDR1 is KGHDR, CDR2 SFDVKD. This specimen belongs to a study of blood T cell repertoires in COVID-19. In the study's own analysis: By means of reference gene primer amplification, nucleated cell counts were estimated. TCRdb keeps only in-frame clones here, not all; method: immunoSEQ multiplex PCR. The DNA gave D and trimming, while V, J and clone size come from that table. The sample includes 90,000 to 150,000 clones, about 85% seen only once; the top ten take roughly 11%.

Specimen: peripheral blood. The TCR originated in a man aged 80 or over with acute or convalescent COVID-19. The chain carries TRBV24-1 and TRBJ1-5; D is ambiguous. The CDR3 loop reads CATSQSNQPQHF. For the CDR3, the DNA is TGTGCCACCAGCCAGAGCAATCAGCCCCAGCATTTT.